This TCR beta chain derives from a study of T-cell reconstitution after alpha-beta-depleted transplantation in children. Germline-derived CDR1 and CDR2 are DFQATT and SNEGSKA (reference sequence). Trimming removed 3 bases from V and 4 bases from J; junction bases left unmatched: 4. The CDR3 length is 15 residues. The TCRbeta library was prepared with unique molecular identifiers. A single record per CDR3 protein comes from TCRdb applying MiXCR to the PCR reads. The data hold just under 550,000 distinct CDR3 sequences, with about 18% observed a single time. This chain uses TRBV20-1 with TRBJ2-3; 13 bases fit TRBD2. Sequenced material: PBMCs from the stem cell graft donor, taken from the stem cell graft. The receptor's source is a human donor who donated a stem cell graft to a child with acute lymphoblastic leukemia. The CDR3 region is CSARGLAGSPDTQYF. Written as DNA, the CDR3 is TGCAGTGCTAGGGGACTAGCGGGAAGCCCAGATACGCAGTATTTT.